The 21 T cell receptor beta chains below come from one sample, sequenced in a study of Ad26.COV2.S vaccination and SARS-CoV-2 variants. The protocol was immunoSEQ multiplex PCR, while the TCRdb copy is restricted to in-frame clones and leaves out a portion. Among about half a million clones listed, roughly nine tenths were seen once. Treatment described: about 20 received Ad26.COV2.S at low or high dose, single or two shots; several received placebo; per-sample allocation not given. Samples analyzed were those drawn on day 63 after the first vaccine or placebo injection. The sample was peripheral blood, taken in a trial of Ad26.COV2.S vaccine versus placebo. These receptors were taken from a person aged 18 to 65 who received the Ad26.COV2.S COVID-19 vaccine or a placebo.

In this sample, this clone turned up once. V and J are TRBV29-1 and TRBJ2-1, with D unclear. The CDR3 is 13 residues long. The V gene lost 5 bases and the J gene lost 4 bases, with 12 bases spanning the gap. From germline, CDR1 is SQVTM and CDR2 ANQGSEA. CDR3 residues: CSVPRTQYNEQFF. Written as DNA, the CDR3 is TGCAGCGTTCCCCGTACCCAGTACAATGAGCAGTTCTTC.

J is TRBJ2-3 and V is TRBV18; 8 positions match TRBD1. Germline CDR1 reads KGHSH; CDR2 reads LQKENI. Losses at the gene ends were 6 bases for V and 3 bases for J; bases not matched to a gene: 17. The CDR3 totals 18 residues. DNA of the CDR3: TGTGCCAGCTCCCGAACTCTGGGACAGGTTCATCGAACAGATACGCAGTATTTT. Translation gives CASSRTLGQVHRTDTQYF.

The chain uses TRBV7-9 and TRBJ2-7; maybe TRBD2 (6 bases). Trimming took 0 bases from V and 6 from J, leaving 18 bases between them. The CDR3 sequence is 16 residues long. Germline V CDR1 and CDR2: SEHNR, FQNEAQ (reference sequence). As DNA, the CDR3 is TGTGCCAGCAGCTTAGCCACCGGGACTGGGGGGTCCGAGCAGTACTTC. Protein sequence: CASSLATGTGGSEQYF.

Here the CDR3 DNA reads TGTGCCAGCAGCTTGGGGGCTGACTCCTACGAGCAGTACTTC. As protein: CASSLGADSYEQYF. This sequence joins TRBV5-5 and TRBJ2-7; D is undetermined. Germline V gene data show CDR1 as SGHKS and CDR2 as YYEKEE (reference sequence). Trimming took off 0 bases at V and 0 bases at J, with 7 bases between the two ends. This CDR3 has 14 residues.

V and J are TRBV7-9 and TRBJ2-2; 7 positions match TRBD2. The CDR3 totals 16 residues. Germline assignment: CDR1 SEHNR and CDR2 FQNEAQ (reference sequence). With V trimmed by 1 base and J by 0 bases, 2 bases remained unmatched. In DNA, the CDR3 is TGTGCCAGCAGCTTAGGGGGACTACCGAACACCGGGGAGCTGTTTTTT. This translates into CASSLGGLPNTGELFF.

The chain has TRBV29-1 and TRBJ1-1; D not certain. Trimming took 8 bases from V and 1 from J, leaving 11 bases between them. The CDR3 length is 12 residues. Germline V gene sequence: CDR1 SQVTM, CDR2 ANQGSEA. The CDR3 is CSTRPANTEAFF. DNA for the CDR3: TGCAGCACGAGACCGGCGAACACTGAAGCTTTCTTT.

The V call is TRBV9, the J call TRBJ2-3, with 11 nucleotides matching TRBD2. This CDR3 has 16 residues. J gave up 1 base and V 4 bases, and 5 bases lay outside the gene matches. Germline-derived CDR1 and CDR2 are SGDLS and YYNGEE. The DNA of the CDR3 is TGTGCCAGCAGCCCCCAGACTAGCGGGGGCACAGATACGCAGTATTTT. This encodes CASSPQTSGGTDTQYF.

The chain links TRBV25-1 to TRBJ2-7; no definite D call. V was clipped by 2 bases and J by 6 bases, with 11 bases between them. The CDR3 length is 13 residues. From germline, CDR1 is MGHDK and CDR2 SYGVNS. In DNA form, the CDR3 reads TGTGCCAGCAGTGAACCAACAAAAATCGAGCAGTACTTC. It codes for CASSEPTKIEQYF.

The chain combines TRBV19 with TRBJ2-6; D is unclear. Trimming cost V 4 bases and J 4 bases, with 8 bases left between them. Per germline, CDR1 LNHDA and CDR2 SQIVND (reference sequence). There are 14 residues in the CDR3. For the CDR3, the DNA is TGTGCCAGTAGTAAGGATGCCGGGGCCAACGTCCTGACTTTC. Translated: CASSKDAGANVLTF.

This chain joins TRBV6-5 and TRBJ1-5, with a tentative D call TRBD1 (5 bases). V dropped 0 bases and J dropped 6 bases, with 12 bases sitting between them. This CDR3 is 15 amino acids long. Looked up from germline, CDR1 is MNHEY and CDR2 is SVGAGI. In DNA, the CDR3 is TGTGCCAGCAGTTACTCACGCAGGGAAGGTCAGCCCCAGCATTTT. Translation: CASSYSRREGQPQHF.

This rearrangement joins TRBV5-1 to TRBJ2-1; 10 bases align to TRBD2. The CDR3 covers 16 residues. Germline values: CDR1 SGHRS, CDR2 YFSETQ. After removal of 6 bases from V and 0 bases from J, the junction contained 6 bases not matched to a gene. The CDR3 is CASTRTSGASYNEQFF. The DNA of the CDR3 is TGCGCCAGCACGAGGACTAGCGGAGCCTCCTACAATGAGCAGTTCTTC.

The chain is built from TRBV7-8 and TRBJ1-2; D is unclear. CDR1 and CDR2 from the germline V gene are SGHVS and FQNEAQ. V was pared by 6 bases and J by 2 bases, with 13 bases between. The CDR3 covers 14 residues. In nucleotides, the CDR3 is TGTGCCAGCAGGCCCCTCGGGCACAACTATGGCTACACCTTC. This gives the protein CASRPLGHNYGYTF.

V usage is TRBV10-3 and J usage is TRBJ2-1, with TRBD2 matching 8 bases. Trimming at V came to 7 bases and at J to 7 bases, leaving 9 bases not matched to a gene. This CDR3 contains 14 residues. CDR1 is ENHRY, CDR2 SYGVKD, per germline. CDR3: CAITPGGASNEQFF. For the CDR3, the DNA is TGTGCCATCACTCCGGGGGGGGCTTCTAATGAGCAGTTCTTC.

The chain joins TRBV5-1 to TRBJ2-3; 10 positions agree with TRBD1. Unmatched junction bases numbered 10, after V lost 4 bases and J lost 5 bases. CDR1 and CDR2 (germline): SGHRS, YFSETQ. CDR3 size: 16 residues. The CDR3 DNA sequence: TGCGCCAGCAGCCCGATCCAAGGACAGGGGGAAGATACGCAGTATTTT. It specifies CASSPIQGQGEDTQYF.

The CDR3 is CASRGRGGEKLFF. DNA of the CDR3: TGTGCCAGCAGGGGCAGGGGAGGTGAAAAACTGTTTTTT. This chain connects TRBV2 to TRBJ1-4, with D perhaps TRBD1 (6 bases). Germline V gene sequence: CDR1 SNHLY, CDR2 FYNNEI. V gave up 6 bases and J gave up 7 bases, with 12 bases separating them. The CDR3 loop spans 13 amino acids.

V is TRBV19 and J is TRBJ2-1, with 9 bases matching TRBD2. In germline, CDR1 is LNHDA, CDR2 SQIVND (reference sequence). The CDR3 length is 15 residues. V shed 6 bases, J shed 4 bases, and the junction held 7 bases outside the gene matches. CDR3 region: CASRKTSGLYNEQFF. The CDR3, as DNA: TGTGCCAGTAGAAAGACTAGCGGTCTATACAATGAGCAGTTCTTC.

This sequence joins TRBV30 and TRBJ1-4, with D perhaps matching TRBD1 (5 bases). The germline V gene has CDR1 GTSNPN and CDR2 SVGIG (reference sequence). V lost 5 bases, J lost 7 bases, and 14 bases lay in between. The CDR3 has 13 amino acids. The CDR3 region is CAWGGWGSEKLFF. In DNA form, the CDR3 reads TGTGCCTGGGGGGGATGGGGCTCTGAAAAACTGTTTTTT.

This sequence joins TRBV18 and TRBJ2-3; 10 bases match TRBD2. Germline-derived CDR1 and CDR2 are KGHSH and LQKENI. This CDR3 spans 16 amino acids. Losses at the gene ends were 5 bases for V and 5 bases for J; bases not matched to a gene: 10. In DNA form, the CDR3 reads TGTGCCAGCTCATCCCGAGCGGGGGGGCTTAAAGATACGCAGTATTTT. Encoded protein: CASSSRAGGLKDTQYF.

The chain joins TRBV12-3 or TRBV12-4 to TRBJ1-2; D is unresolved. The V gene lost 4 bases and the J gene lost 6 bases, with 9 bases spanning the gap. The CDR3 length is 12 residues. The CDR3 DNA sequence: TGTGCCAGCAGTTGGTCGGATAATGGCTACACCTTC. Amino acids: CASSWSDNGYTF.

This chain joins TRBV4-3 and TRBJ2-7; D might be TRBD1 (6 bases). Between the trimmed V and J ends, which lost 4 bases and 0 bases, there was a span of 13 bases. The CDR3 extends over 15 amino acids. CDR1 LGHNA and CDR2 YSLEER come from the germline V gene. The CDR3 loop is CASSRLPGASYEQYF. The CDR3 bases are TGCGCCAGCAGCCGTTTGCCAGGGGCCTCCTACGAGCAGTACTTC.

The rearrangement links TRBV28 to TRBJ1-5; the D gene is possibly TRBD1 (6 bases). CDR1 is MDHEN and CDR2 is SYDVKM in the germline V gene. V was pared by 7 bases and J by 5 bases, with 24 bases between. The CDR3 sequence is 17 residues long. The CDR3 protein is CASTTLLDRSIDQPQHF. In DNA, the CDR3 is TGTGCCAGCACCACGCTACTCGACAGGTCGATAGATCAGCCCCAGCATTTT.